The clone carrying this T cell receptor beta chain was recorded at least ten times. Healthy Caucasians were all of the donors. MiXCR, applied by TCRdb to the 5' RACE reads, yields one record per CDR3 protein. The sample includes around 570,000 distinct CDR3 sequences, nearly 10% seen only once; the top ten take 2.5% to 3.5%. The data derive from a study of identical twins. The CDR3 is 16 residues long. Per the germline V gene, CDR1 is DFQATT and CDR2 is SNEGSKA (reference sequence). With 1 base clipped from V and 1 base from J, the junction kept 7 bases outside the gene matches. These records were also assigned to another study, of yellow fever vaccine responses in identical twins. Per that paper: Convergence reportedly seemed to mark part of the twins' vaccine T cell response, with personalization marking the rest.

This TCR was sampled from a woman aged 18-29 years in good health. The sequenced sample consisted of PBMCs. The chain uses TRBV20-1 and TRBJ2-3, with 8 bases that match TRBD2. The CDR3 protein is CSARVRLARRTDTQYF. CDR3 bases: TGCAGTGCTAGAGTAAGACTAGCGCGGCGCACAGATACGCAGTATTTT.